The next 22 T cell receptor beta chains were all read from a single sample in a study of T-cell memory formation after mild COVID-19. TCRdb re-called the 5' RACE reads through MiXCR, storing one row per CDR3 protein. The sample includes approximately 400,000 distinct CDR3 sequences, 20% to 25% of them seen just once. The sequencing sample was made of PBMCs or a T cell subset sorted from them (not recorded which). These receptors originate from an adult woman who had mild COVID-19 (a few samples of this study predate the infection). Cell type and time point are not known.

This clonotype came up a few times. The genes are TRBV4-1 and TRBJ2-3; no firm D call. The CDR3 is 15 amino acids. Germline V gene data show CDR1 as MGHRA and CDR2 as YSYEKL. The germline V and J ends were trimmed by 1 base and 5 bases, with 13 bases remaining between them. CDR3 amino acids: CASSQVVAAGDTQYF. The CDR3 nucleotides read TGCGCCAGCAGCCAAGTAGTAGCTGCCGGAGATACGCAGTATTTT.

This chain links TRBV7-9 with TRBJ2-3; 9 bases match TRBD1. The V segment lost 5 bases and the J segment 1 base; nucleotides outside the gene matches: 4. The V gene's germline CDR1 is SEHNR and CDR2 FQNEAQ (reference sequence). CDR3 length: 15 amino acids. The CDR3 loop is CASSKQGAGTDTQYF. The CDR3 bases are TGTGCCAGCAGCAAACAGGGGGCTGGCACAGATACGCAGTATTTT.

This clonotype was counted only a few times. The chain links TRBV2 to TRBJ1-6; D remains ambiguous. Per the germline V gene, CDR1 is SNHLY and CDR2 is FYNNEI. V lost 7 bases and J 0 bases, leaving 10 bases between the germline ends. The CDR3 is 15 amino acids. CDR3 protein: CASTDSDSYNSPLHF. The CDR3 DNA sequence: TGTGCCAGCACTGACTCCGACTCCTATAATTCACCCCTCCACTTT.

The chain recombines TRBV6-2 or TRBV6-3 with TRBJ2-7; no reliable D call. Trimming pared 2 bases from V and 4 bases from J, leaving 9 bases between. This CDR3 spans 13 amino acids. Per the germline V gene, CDR1 is MNHEY and CDR2 is SVGEGT. CDR3 protein: CASSYNSLYEQYF. The CDR3, as DNA: TGTGCCAGCAGTTACAACTCTTTATACGAGCAGTACTTC.

This chain links TRBV7-9 with TRBJ1-5; TRBD1 matches at 9 bases. The V and J ends lost 4 bases and 5 bases, in that order; junction bases with no gene match: 6. The CDR3 totals 15 residues. From germline, CDR1 is SEHNR and CDR2 FQNEAQ (reference sequence). CDR3 sequence reads: CASSSSRDRDQPQHF. As DNA, the CDR3 is TGTGCCAGCAGCTCCTCCCGGGACAGGGATCAGCCCCAGCATTTT.

V and J are TRBV4-1 and TRBJ1-1, with TRBD1 as a possible D gene (6 bases). Between the trimmed V and J ends, which lost 5 bases and 3 bases, there was a span of 13 bases. CDR1 is MGHRA and CDR2 is YSYEKL in the germline V gene. CDR3 length: 14 residues. CDR3 DNA: TGCGCCAGCAGCTACACGACAGGAGACACTGAAGCTTTCTTT. Translating it yields CASSYTTGDTEAFF.

The rearrangement joins TRBV7-8 to TRBJ2-1; a weak D match, TRBD2 (5 bases). V lost 5 bases to trimming and J lost 4 bases, with 18 bases between them. The germline V gene has CDR1 SGHVS and CDR2 FQNEAQ. The CDR3 covers 16 residues. CDR3 sequence: CASSDPRLPNYNEQFF. The CDR3 DNA sequence: TGTGCCAGCAGCGACCCAAGACTACCAAATTACAATGAGCAGTTCTTC.

This clonotype was seen ten or more times. One end of the junction varies from germline; a read error may be responsible. The V and J genes are TRBV5-1 and TRBJ2-5; TRBD1 or TRBD2 may be the D gene (6 bases each). CDR3 length: 13 residues. Per the germline V gene, CDR1 is SGHRS and CDR2 is YFSETQ. As DNA, the CDR3 is TGTGCCAGCAGCTTGGGGGGCGAAGAGACCCAGTACTTC. As protein: CASSLGGEETQYF.

This clonotype was recorded a few times. This chain links TRBV29-1 with TRBJ1-2; a possible D gene is TRBD1 (6 bases). Germline V gives CDR1 SQVTM, CDR2 ANQGSEA. The CDR3 sequence is 13 residues long. Trimming took 6 bases from V and 2 from J, leaving 13 bases between them. The CDR3 nucleotides are TGCAGCGTCAGCAGGGGATCGAACTATGGCTACACCTTC. Translation: CSVSRGSNYGYTF.

The chain links TRBV30 to TRBJ1-2; D remains ambiguous. CDR3 size: 13 residues. From germline, CDR1 is GTSNPN and CDR2 SVGIG (reference sequence). V was trimmed by 0 bases and J by 4 bases, leaving 9 bases between them. CDR3 sequence reads: CAWSVQQSYGYTF. CDR3 in DNA: TGTGCCTGGAGTGTTCAACAGAGCTATGGCTACACCTTC. The whole variable domain, remainder taken from reference TRBV30 and TRBJ1-2, is SQTIHQWPATLVQPVGSPLSLECTVEGTSNPNLYWYRQAAGRGLQLLFYSVGIGQISSEVPQNLSASRPQDRQFILSSKKLLLSDSGFYLCAWSVQQSYGYTFGSGTRLTVV.

V usage is TRBV4-1 and J usage is TRBJ2-7, with D unclear. The germline CDR1 and CDR2 sequences are MGHRA and YSYEKL. V was clipped by 2 bases and J by 7 bases, with 18 bases between them. The CDR3 runs to 15 residues. The CDR3 DNA is TGCGCCAGCAGCCAATCCCCGGGCGGTTTGGGGGAGCAGTACTTC. Translating it yields CASSQSPGGLGEQYF.

Here the CDR3 DNA reads TGTGCCAGCACCTTTCGGAACGAGCAGTACTTC. It encodes CASTFRNEQYF. The rearrangement uses TRBV11-2 and TRBJ2-7; unclear D gene. CDR1 and CDR2 (germline): SGHAT, FQNNGV. The CDR3 extends over 11 amino acids. The V gene lost 7 bases and the J gene lost 5 bases, with 9 bases spanning the gap.

The chain recombines TRBV18 with TRBJ2-1; D is perhaps TRBD1 or TRBD2 (5 bases each). The CDR3 runs 16 residues. Germline lookup yields CDR1 KGHSH and CDR2 LQKENI. Trimming removed 3 bases from V and 0 bases from J, with 12 bases in between. The CDR3 DNA follows: TGTGCCAGCTCACCGCCCGAGGGGAGCTCCTACAATGAGCAGTTCTTC. This sequence encodes CASSPPEGSSYNEQFF.

The chain carries TRBV4-3 and TRBJ2-5; D may correspond to TRBD1 or TRBD2 (5 bases each). The CDR3 covers 15 residues. From germline, CDR1 is LGHNA and CDR2 YSLEER. The V gene lost 2 bases and the J gene lost 5 bases, with 15 bases spanning the gap. Here the CDR3 reads CASSQLRGGGETQYF. Here the CDR3 DNA reads TGCGCCAGCAGCCAACTTCGGGGCGGTGGGGAGACCCAGTACTTC.

The gene calls are TRBV3-1 and TRBJ1-1, with TRBD1 matching over 8 bases. This CDR3 is built from 16 residues. V was clipped by 0 bases and J by 0 bases; unmatched bases: 3. Germline V gene data show CDR1 as LGHDT and CDR2 as YNNKEL (reference sequence). The CDR3, as DNA: TGTGCCAGCAGCCAAGAAGGACAGGGCATGAACACTGAAGCTTTCTTT. Its protein is CASSQEGQGMNTEAFF. The variable domain in full, completed from reference TRBV3-1 and TRBJ1-1, reads DTAVSQTPKYLVTQMGNDKSIKCEQNLGHDTMYWYKQDSKKFLKIMFSYNNKELIINETVPNRFSPKSPDKAHLNLHINSLELGDSAVYFCASSQEGQGMNTEAFFGQGTRLTVV.

The J gene is TRBJ1-5, the V gene TRBV2; D gene ambiguous. CDR1 is SNHLY, CDR2 FYNNEI, per germline. CDR3 length: 16 amino acids. Trimming took 4 bases from V and 3 from J, leaving 16 bases between them. CDR3 protein: CASSAGNPSNNQPQHF. CDR3 DNA sequence: TGTGCCAGCAGTGCGGGTAACCCTTCGAACAATCAGCCCCAGCATTTT.

This clonotype was detected only a few times. The chain links TRBV12-3 or TRBV12-4 to TRBJ2-3; D not resolved. V lost 3 bases and J 0 bases, leaving 7 bases between the germline ends. This CDR3 spans 14 amino acids. CDR3: CASSLVVSTDTQYF. DNA for the CDR3: TGTGCCAGCAGTTTGGTGGTTAGCACAGATACGCAGTATTTT.

Written as DNA, the CDR3 is TGCGCCAGCAGCCAAGATCCGGCGGGGGGGAGCTCCTACAATGAGCAGTTCTTC. Protein product: CASSQDPAGGSSYNEQFF. V gene TRBV4-1 combines with J gene TRBJ2-1, with 9 bases identical to TRBD2. J gave up 0 bases and V 0 bases, and 6 bases lay outside the gene matches. The CDR3 length is 18 residues. CDR1 is MGHRA, CDR2 YSYEKL, per germline.

This rearrangement joins TRBV5-1 to TRBJ2-2, with TRBD1 matching over 7 bases. Per germline, CDR1 SGHRS and CDR2 YFSETQ. V lost 0 bases and J lost 5; bases outside the gene matches: 7. The CDR3 is 16 amino acids. In nucleotides, the CDR3 is TGCGCCAGCAGCTTGGCCCCAGGGGGAATTACCGGGGAGCTGTTTTTT. The encoded protein is CASSLAPGGITGELFF. The full variable domain, in which reference TRBV5-1 and TRBJ2-2 provide the parts outside the CDR3, is KAGVTQTPRYLIKTRGQQVTLSCSPISGHRSVSWYQQTPGQGLQFLFEYFSETQRNKGNFPGRFSGRQFSNSRSEMNVSTLELGDSALYLCASSLAPGGITGELFFGEGSRLTVL.

The chain employs TRBV12-3 or TRBV12-4 and TRBJ2-3, with 7 bases that match TRBD2. CDR3 length equals 14 residues. V dropped 6 bases and J dropped 4; count of bases not matched to a gene: 7. The CDR3 spells CASSAGTTADTQYF. Written as DNA, the CDR3 is TGTGCCAGCAGCGCCGGGACTACGGCAGATACGCAGTATTTT.

The rearrangement uses TRBV7-9 and TRBJ1-1; tentative D call: TRBD1 (6 bases). V gave up 0 bases and J gave up 4 bases, with 12 bases separating them. This CDR3 spans 15 amino acids. CDR1 is SEHNR and CDR2 is FQNEAQ in the germline V gene (reference sequence). CDR3 sequence reads: CASSLAGQQFTEAFF. The CDR3 bases are TGTGCCAGCAGCTTAGCAGGACAGCAGTTCACTGAAGCTTTCTTT.

This clonotype was picked up a small number of times. This chain joins TRBV18 and TRBJ1-4; 9 positions agree with TRBD1. CDR1 KGHSH and CDR2 LQKENI come from the germline V gene. Germline trimming cut 1 base from V and 7 bases from J; bases unmatched to any gene: 7. The CDR3 totals 16 residues. The chain's CDR3 is CASSPLPQGAIEKLFF. The CDR3 nucleotides are TGTGCCAGCTCACCACTCCCACAGGGGGCGATTGAAAAACTGTTTTTT.